This T cell receptor (beta chain) was retrieved from a study of beta chain features in type 1 diabetes. Expressed TCRB transcripts got sequenced, as all isolated RNA was reverse transcribed. Only in-frame clones appear in the TCRdb table, and some are missing; sequencing was by immunoSEQ multiplex PCR. The repertoire holds about 410,000 clones, roughly 14% seen once, with 0.03% to 0.04% in the top ten. The study's findings and limits: VDJ junctions sequenced from type 1 diabetes patients showed fewer insertions and more deletions.

This clone was recorded a few times. What it binds is not known. The CDR3 runs to 14 residues. Germline CDR1 reads SGHTA; CDR2 reads FQGNSA. The V and J ends lost 0 bases and 0 bases respectively, with 5 bases between them. Sequencing was carried out using naive CD4+ T cells from blood. This TCR was recovered from a man aged 30-40 years in good health. V gene TRBV7-2 combines with J gene TRBJ2-5; D gene ambiguous. The CDR3 sequence: CASSLAGYQETQYF. For the CDR3, the DNA is TGTGCCAGCAGCTTAGCGGGATACCAAGAGACCCAGTACTTC.